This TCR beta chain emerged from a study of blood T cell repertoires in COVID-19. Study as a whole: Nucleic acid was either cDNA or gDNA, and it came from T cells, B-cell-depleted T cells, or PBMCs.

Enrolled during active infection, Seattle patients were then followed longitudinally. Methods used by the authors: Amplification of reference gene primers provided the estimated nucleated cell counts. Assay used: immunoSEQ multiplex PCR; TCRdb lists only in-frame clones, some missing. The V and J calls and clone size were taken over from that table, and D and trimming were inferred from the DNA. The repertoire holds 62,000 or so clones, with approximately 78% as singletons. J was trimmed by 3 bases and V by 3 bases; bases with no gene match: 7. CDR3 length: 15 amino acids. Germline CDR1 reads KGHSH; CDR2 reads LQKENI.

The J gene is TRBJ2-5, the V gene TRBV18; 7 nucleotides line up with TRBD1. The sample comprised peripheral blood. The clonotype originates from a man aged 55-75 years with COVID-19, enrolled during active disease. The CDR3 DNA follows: TGTGCCAGCTCACCTAGACAGGGCCCTGAAGAGACCCAGTACTTC. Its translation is CASSPRQGPEETQYF.